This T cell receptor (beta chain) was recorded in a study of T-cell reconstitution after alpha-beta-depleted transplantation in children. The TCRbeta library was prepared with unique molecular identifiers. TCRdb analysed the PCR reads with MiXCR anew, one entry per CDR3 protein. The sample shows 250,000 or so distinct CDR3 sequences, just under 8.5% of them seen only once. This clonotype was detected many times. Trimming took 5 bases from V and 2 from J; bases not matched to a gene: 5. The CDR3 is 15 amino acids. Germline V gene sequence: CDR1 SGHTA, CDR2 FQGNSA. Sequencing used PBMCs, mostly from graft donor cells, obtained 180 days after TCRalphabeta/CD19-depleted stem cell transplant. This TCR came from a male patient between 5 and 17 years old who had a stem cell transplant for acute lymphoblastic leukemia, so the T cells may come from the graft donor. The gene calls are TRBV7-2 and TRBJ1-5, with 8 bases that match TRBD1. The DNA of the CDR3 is TGTGCCAGCAGCATCGACAGGGGCGGCAATCAGCCCCAGCATTTT. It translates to CASSIDRGGNQPQHF.